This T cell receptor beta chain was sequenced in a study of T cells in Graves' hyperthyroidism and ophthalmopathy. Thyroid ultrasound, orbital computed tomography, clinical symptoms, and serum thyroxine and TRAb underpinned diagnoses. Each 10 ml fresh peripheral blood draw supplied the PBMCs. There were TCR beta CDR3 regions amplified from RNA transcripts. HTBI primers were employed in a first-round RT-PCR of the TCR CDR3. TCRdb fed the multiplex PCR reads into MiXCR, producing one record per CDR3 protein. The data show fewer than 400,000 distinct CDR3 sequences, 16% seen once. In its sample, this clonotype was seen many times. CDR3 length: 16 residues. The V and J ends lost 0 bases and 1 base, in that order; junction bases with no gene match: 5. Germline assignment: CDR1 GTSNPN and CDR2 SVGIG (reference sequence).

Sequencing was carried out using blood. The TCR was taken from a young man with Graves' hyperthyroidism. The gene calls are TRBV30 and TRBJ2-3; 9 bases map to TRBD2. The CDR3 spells CAWSVGAGGGTDTQYF. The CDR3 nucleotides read TGTGCCTGGAGTGTAGGGGCGGGAGGGGGCACAGATACGCAGTATTTT.